The next 29 T cell receptor beta chains were all read from a single sample in a study of regulatory T cells in long-lasting Graves disease. Construction of the TCR beta libraries employed iRepertoire HTBI primers in conjunction with Arm-PCR of CDR3 regions. MiXCR was run by TCRdb on the multiplex PCR reads, yielding one entry per CDR3 protein. Of 500,000 to 700,000 distinct CDR3 sequences in the sample, about 16% were seen once. Noted time point: newly diagnosed GD, antithyroid drugs for less than 3 months. Researchers made the TCR library from RNA that was extracted from PBMCs. A further study also used this sample, focusing on T cells in Graves' hyperthyroidism and ophthalmopathy.

The sample consisted of peripheral blood mononuclear cells (PBMCs), taken at new diagnosis, from a patient treated with antithyroid drugs. Every receptor here comes from a woman aged 25-40 years with Graves disease.

This chain links TRBV20-1 with TRBJ1-5; TRBD1 aligns across 7 bases. The V gene's germline CDR1 is DFQATT and CDR2 SNEGSKA (reference sequence). J lost 1 base, V lost 3 bases, and 3 bases had no gene match. The CDR3 is 14 residues long. CDR3 DNA: TGCAGTGCTAGGACGGACAGGAGCAATCAGCCCCAGCATTTT. Its translation is CSARTDRSNQPQHF.

This clonotype was observed a handful of times. One end of the junction varies from germline; a read error may be responsible. This rearrangement joins TRBV7-3 to TRBJ2-1; 8 bases line up with TRBD1. Per germline, CDR1 SGHTA and CDR2 FQGTGA. This CDR3 is 15 amino acids long. The chain's CDR3 is CASSVTGGSYNEQFF. The CDR3 DNA follows: TGTGCCAGCAGCGTAACAGGGGGTTCCTACAATGAGCAGTTCTTC.

In regard to this clonotype: A much larger clonotype is one base distant, so this may be a read error. V and J are TRBV18 and TRBJ1-1; D remains unclear. Germline lookup yields CDR1 KGHSH and CDR2 LQKENI. The CDR3 is 14 residues long. The CDR3 DNA reads TGTGCCAGCTTACCACCCATAAGCAACACTGAAGCTTTCTTT. This gives the protein CASLPPISNTEAFF.

This chain connects TRBV29-1 to TRBJ2-1; TRBD1 agrees at 9 bases. V lost 7 bases to trimming and J lost 4 bases; unmatched junction nucleotides: 8. This CDR3 is built from 14 residues. Germline V gene data show CDR1 as SQVTM and CDR2 as ANQGSEA. CDR3 residues: CSGRNRGLYNEQFF. As DNA, the CDR3 is TGCAGCGGGCGGAACAGGGGGCTGTACAATGAGCAGTTCTTC.

This clonotype was seen many times. CDR3 nucleotide sequence: TGTGCCACCAGCAACGAAAACTCCTACGAGCAGTACTTC. Translating it yields CATSNENSYEQYF. The genes are TRBV15 and TRBJ2-7, with no clear D. Germline CDR1 LNHNV, CDR2 YYDKDF (reference sequence). This CDR3 is 13 amino acids long. V dropped 4 bases and J dropped 0 bases, with 7 bases sitting between them.

This clonotype has a count of ten or more. CDR3 protein: CATGGTGVSGAFF. As DNA, the CDR3 is TGTGCCACCGGTGGGACAGGGGTTTCGGGAGCTTTCTTT. The chain links TRBV6-1 to TRBJ1-1, with 10 bases matching TRBD1. The CDR3 runs to 13 residues. CDR1 and CDR2 (germline): MNHNS, SASEGT. Trimming cost V 10 bases and J 10 bases; bases outside gene matches: 12.

This clonotype was seen many times. The chain uses TRBV7-9 and TRBJ1-5; 9 nucleotides align to TRBD1. V was pared by 3 bases and J by 4 bases, with 4 bases of the junction left unmatched. This CDR3 contains 15 residues. Per the germline V gene, CDR1 is SEHNR and CDR2 is FQNEAQ (reference sequence). The CDR3 region is CASSFGQGLNQPQHF. CDR3 sequence (DNA): TGTGCCAGCAGCTTCGGACAGGGGCTGAATCAGCCCCAGCATTTT.

This clonotype has a count of ten or more. The J gene is TRBJ1-1, the V gene TRBV7-2; the D is unclear. Germline CDR1 and CDR2: SGHTA and FQGNSA. The CDR3 consists of 14 residues. The V end was cut by 2 bases, the J end by 5 bases, with 12 bases between. The CDR3 here is CASSLMGGGTEAFF. CDR3 nucleotides: TGTGCCAGCAGCTTAATGGGTGGAGGGACTGAAGCTTTCTTT.

In its sample, this clonotype was seen many times. The J gene is TRBJ2-7, the V gene TRBV20-1; D unresolved. The CDR3 runs to 13 residues. Germline CDR1 reads DFQATT; CDR2 reads SNEGSKA (reference sequence). Trimming removed 3 bases from V and 3 bases from J, with 12 bases in between. CDR3 coding DNA: TGCAGTGCTAGTGCCGGGTTGAACTACGAGCAGTACTTC. Protein product: CSASAGLNYEQYF.

This clonotype appeared a few times. J is TRBJ2-1 and V is TRBV7-2, with 12 bases lining up with TRBD2. The CDR3 is 18 residues long. CDR1 is SGHTA and CDR2 is FQGNSA in the germline V gene. Germline trimming cut 5 bases from V and 5 bases from J; bases unmatched to any gene: 13. In DNA, the CDR3 is TGTGCCAGCAGCCGACGACAGACTCTAGCGGGAGGGCACAATGAGCAGTTCTTC. Residues: CASSRRQTLAGGHNEQFF.

The chain has TRBV7-3 and TRBJ2-3; 7 bases fit TRBD2. V trimming: 2 bases; J trimming: 4 bases; junction bases outside the gene matches: 6. This CDR3 comprises 15 residues. Germline CDR1 SGHTA, CDR2 FQGTGA. The CDR3 region has the DNA TGTGCCAGCAGCTTAGTTGCGGGAGACGCAGATACGCAGTATTTT. Translating gives CASSLVAGDADTQYF.

This clonotype was counted a few times. The chain recombines TRBV4-2 with TRBJ2-7; D gene uncertain. Germline lookup yields CDR1 LGHNA and CDR2 YNFKEQ. The CDR3 has 12 residues. V lost 4 bases and J lost 3, with 7 bases in between. Here the CDR3 reads CASSRDDYEQYF. CDR3 nucleotides: TGTGCCAGCAGCCGGGATGACTACGAGCAGTACTTC.

In its sample, this clonotype was seen many times. This chain uses TRBV28 with TRBJ2-7; tentative D call: TRBD1 (5 bases). Looked up from germline, CDR1 is MDHEN and CDR2 is SYDVKM. The CDR3 runs 14 residues. V lost 3 bases and J lost 7, with 16 bases in between. CDR3 bases: TGTGCCAGCAGTTTTGGACAACCAGCCTTTGAGCAGTACTTC. It encodes CASSFGQPAFEQYF.

This clonotype came up many times. This rearrangement joins TRBV15 to TRBJ1-2; 10 positions agree with TRBD1. V lost 7 bases, J lost 4 bases, and 6 bases stayed unmatched. Germline CDR1 LNHNV, CDR2 YYDKDF (reference sequence). This CDR3 has 14 amino acids. CDR3: CATTGTGAAYGYTF. DNA of the CDR3: TGTGCCACCACCGGGACAGGGGCTGCCTATGGCTACACCTTC.

This clonotype showed up just a few times. This chain joins TRBV19 and TRBJ2-7, with 8 bases that match TRBD1. The junction had 7 bases not matched to a gene; V was cut back by 7 bases and J by 2 bases. Germline CDR1 LNHDA, CDR2 SQIVND (reference sequence). This CDR3 contains 14 residues. The CDR3 is CASTRTGSAYEQYF. The CDR3 DNA reads as TGTGCCAGTACCCGGACAGGGAGCGCCTACGAGCAGTACTTC.

This clonotype has only a few counts. The chain couples TRBV7-9 to TRBJ2-5; D remains unclear. Germline assignment: CDR1 SEHNR and CDR2 FQNEAQ (reference sequence). V gave up 3 bases and J gave up 5 bases, with 7 bases separating them. This CDR3 region has 12 residues. CDR3 in amino acids: CASSFFLETQYF. The CDR3 coding sequence is TGTGCCAGCAGCTTTTTCCTCGAGACCCAGTACTTC.

This clonotype appeared many times. The chain combines TRBV11-2 with TRBJ2-2, with D maybe TRBD2 (5 bases). Trimming shortened V by 2 bases and J by 5 bases, and 15 bases separated the two germline ends. The V gene's germline CDR1 is SGHAT and CDR2 FQNNGV. This CDR3 contains 16 residues. The CDR3 DNA sequence: TGTGCCAGCAGCTTATTGCGTGGGCGGGCGACCGGGGAGCTGTTTTTT. This encodes CASSLLRGRATGELFF.

This clonotype was detected only a few times. J is TRBJ2-7 and V is TRBV18, with D possibly matching TRBD1 (5 bases). Looked up from germline, CDR1 is KGHSH and CDR2 is LQKENI. The germline V and J ends were trimmed by 1 base and 2 bases, with 15 bases remaining between them. The CDR3 contains 16 residues. The CDR3 here is CASSPQQAGRTYEQYF. CDR3 bases: TGTGCCAGCTCACCACAACAGGCAGGTAGAACCTACGAGCAGTACTTC.

This clonotype was seen repeatedly, ten times or more. The V gene is TRBV28, the J gene TRBJ1-2; TRBD1 aligns across 7 bases. Germline V gives CDR1 MDHEN, CDR2 SYDVKM. The CDR3 sequence is 14 residues long. V lost 8 bases, J lost 6 bases, and 12 bases stayed unmatched. The CDR3 DNA is TGTGCCAGCTCAGAGCAGGGGGTGAATAATGGCTACACCTTC. It codes for CASSEQGVNNGYTF.

Points on this clonotype: A much larger clonotype is one base distant, so this may be a read error. The chain is built from TRBV29-1 and TRBJ2-1; D is perhaps TRBD1 (5 bases). Germline V gives CDR1 SQVTM, CDR2 ANQGSEA. The CDR3 contains 14 residues. The ends were cut back, 4 bases at V and 1 base at J, with 11 bases in the middle. The CDR3: CSVGGRVSYNEQFF. The CDR3 nucleotides are TGCAGCGTTGGCGGCAGGGTTTCCTACAATGAGCAGTTCTTC.

This clonotype has ten or more counts. J is TRBJ2-6 and V is TRBV27, with D hard to call. Deletions cut 6 bases from V and 0 bases from J, with 3 bases between. Germline V gives CDR1 MNHEY, CDR2 SMNVEV (reference sequence). CDR3 length: 13 amino acids. The CDR3 sequence is CASRFSGANVLTF. CDR3 DNA: TGTGCCAGCAGATTCTCTGGGGCCAACGTCCTGACTTTC.

This clonotype has just a few counts. This rearrangement joins TRBV7-3 to TRBJ2-3, with unresolved D. This CDR3 comprises 16 residues. Germline V gives CDR1 SGHTA, CDR2 FQGTGA. With 0 bases removed from V and 1 base from J, the gap between germline ends came to 11 bases. The CDR3 region has the DNA TGTGCCAGCAGCTTAACGGCCTCAACTCGCACAGATACGCAGTATTTT. Translation: CASSLTASTRTDTQYF.

This clonotype was seen ten or more times. The chain joins TRBV27 to TRBJ2-1; TRBD1 might be the D (5 bases). The CDR3 totals 15 residues. Germline V gene data show CDR1 as MNHEY and CDR2 as SMNVEV (reference sequence). Trimming left V 6 bases short and J 2 bases short, with 14 bases between. CDR3 protein: CASSPKQAPYNEQFF. CDR3 coding DNA: TGTGCCAGCAGCCCCAAACAGGCCCCCTACAATGAGCAGTTCTTC.

This clonotype was detected only once. A much larger clone is a single base away; this may be a read error. A read error is likely, as this CDR3 ends without the conserved phenylalanine or tryptophan. V and J are TRBV2 and TRBJ1-5, with a weak D call TRBD1 (5 bases). Trimming left V 5 bases short and J 0 bases short, with 17 bases between. The CDR3 length is 17 residues. The germline CDR1 and CDR2 sequences are SNHLY and FYNNEI. Here the CDR3 DNA reads TGTGCCAGCAGTAGGCAGGGAGGGCGGTATAGCAATCAGCCCCAGCATCTT. Translation gives CASSRQGGRYSNQPQHL.

This clonotype was detected many times. This rearrangement joins TRBV6-5 to TRBJ1-1; D ambiguous. Germline CDR1 and CDR2: MNHEY and SVGAGI. Between the trimmed V and J ends, which lost 1 base and 4 bases, there was a span of 10 bases. The CDR3 is 14 residues long. DNA of the CDR3: TGTGCCAGCAGTTACTATGAGGGAATCACTGAAGCTTTCTTT. It specifies CASSYYEGITEAFF.

V usage is TRBV14 and J usage is TRBJ2-7, with D perhaps matching TRBD2 (5 bases). CDR3 length: 13 residues. Germline V gene data show CDR1 as SGHDN and CDR2 as FVKESK. Trimming left V 4 bases short and J 7 bases short, with 14 bases between. The CDR3 DNA sequence: TGTGCCAGCAGCCTTGTATCAACGGGGGAGCAGTACTTC. Translation gives CASSLVSTGEQYF.

This clonotype was seen ten or more times. This chain uses TRBV28 with TRBJ2-7; 7 bases fit TRBD1. V trimming: 6 bases; J trimming: 4 bases; junction bases outside the gene matches: 3. Germline CDR1 and CDR2: MDHEN and SYDVKM. The CDR3 runs to 12 residues. The CDR3 region has the DNA TGTGCCAGCAGCAGGGGACAGTACGAGCAGTACTTC. Translated, it gives CASSRGQYEQYF.

The sample holds many counts of this clonotype. The chain employs TRBV6-1 and TRBJ2-1, with 9 bases identical to TRBD2. The CDR3 runs to 17 residues. From germline, CDR1 is MNHNS and CDR2 SASEGT. V trimming: 6 bases; J trimming: 6 bases; junction bases outside the gene matches: 15. In nucleotides, the CDR3 is TGTGCCAGCAGAACCACTTTTGGCGGGAGGGCGATCAATGAGCAGTTCTTC. Its translation: CASRTTFGGRAINEQFF.

This clonotype appeared many times. The J gene is TRBJ1-6, the V gene TRBV28, with D perhaps TRBD1 (6 bases). The CDR3 spans 16 residues. The germline V and J ends were trimmed by 6 bases and 7 bases, with 19 bases remaining between them. Per germline, CDR1 MDHEN and CDR2 SYDVKM. In nucleotides, the CDR3 is TGTGCCAGCAGACGGACAGCGAGGGAACAAAATTCACCCCTCCACTTT. Its protein is CASRRTAREQNSPLHF.